The 10 T cell receptor beta chains listed next were all sequenced from one sample in a study of radiotherapy plus CTLA-4 blockade in lung cancer. Profiling relied on immunoSEQ multiplex PCR, and the TCRdb table lists in-frame clones only, not all of them. This table has more than 75,000 clones, roughly 74% appearing once. Sample: peripheral blood, taken from a patient treated with radiotherapy plus ipilimumab. The origin of the receptors is a human donor with non-small cell lung cancer who had a partial response to radiotherapy plus ipilimumab. Some clones in this sample may be carry-over from other donors' samples.

As DNA, the CDR3 is TGTGCCAGCTGGCTCACCGGGGAGCTGTTTTTT. Its translation: CASWLTGELFF. This chain uses TRBV6-5 with TRBJ2-2; D ambiguous. Germline lookup yields CDR1 MNHEY and CDR2 SVGAGI. CDR3 size: 11 residues. Trimming removed 8 bases at V and 4 bases at J, with 5 bases between.

This chain uses TRBV19 with TRBJ2-4, with D perhaps TRBD2 (5 bases). The CDR3 consists of 14 residues. The V end lost 3 bases, the J end lost 3 bases, and 9 bases lay between the germline ends. Germline V gives CDR1 LNHDA, CDR2 SQIVND (reference sequence). CDR3 nucleotide sequence: TGTGCCAGTAGTATTACGGGGATCAAAAACATTCAGTACTTC. It codes for CASSITGIKNIQYF.

This chain links TRBV5-4 with TRBJ2-1; weak D call: TRBD2 (6 bases). Trimming pared 4 bases from V and 6 bases from J, leaving 17 bases between. Germline values: CDR1 SGHNT, CDR2 YYREEE (reference sequence). The CDR3 spans 15 residues. The CDR3 region has the DNA TGTGCCAGCAGCCGGGGCGGGGCCGGAGGCAATGAGCAGTTCTTC. The encoded protein is CASSRGGAGGNEQFF.

The chain uses TRBV2 and TRBJ2-2; 9 nucleotides agree with TRBD2. With 3 bases clipped from V and 5 bases from J, the junction kept 1 base outside the gene matches. The CDR3 consists of 14 residues. Germline CDR1 reads SNHLY; CDR2 reads FYNNEI. The CDR3 is CASSETSGTGELFF. CDR3 nucleotides: TGTGCCAGCAGTGAGACTAGCGGTACCGGGGAGCTGTTTTTT.

This chain uses TRBV9 with TRBJ2-7, with a tentative D call TRBD2 (5 bases). This CDR3 is built from 13 residues. Germline assignment: CDR1 SGDLS and CDR2 YYNGEE. Deletions cut 4 bases from V and 6 bases from J, with 14 bases between. The DNA for the CDR3 is TGTGCCAGCAGCCCCTTACTAGTGGGCGAGCAGTACTTC. The encoded protein is CASSPLLVGEQYF.

This chain joins TRBV5-1 and TRBJ2-1, with 9 nucleotides matching TRBD2. The CDR3 length is 17 residues. Germline V CDR1 and CDR2: SGHRS, YFSETQ. J was trimmed by 4 bases and V by 4 bases; bases with no gene match: 12. The CDR3 bases are TGCGCCAGCAGCCCCGTCCCCTTGGCGGGAGGGTACAATGAGCAGTTCTTC. Its protein is CASSPVPLAGGYNEQFF.

This rearrangement joins TRBV19 to TRBJ1-3, with 7 bases fitting TRBD1. CDR3 length equals 16 residues. The germline CDR1 and CDR2 sequences are LNHDA and SQIVND (reference sequence). J lost 2 bases, V lost 6 bases, and 10 bases had no gene match. The CDR3 DNA sequence: TGTGCCAGTAGCCAACAGGGGATCATGGCTGGAAACACCATATATTTT. Translated, it gives CASSQQGIMAGNTIYF.

This chain connects TRBV7-2 to TRBJ2-3, with a weak D call TRBD2 (6 bases). Germline V gives CDR1 SGHTA, CDR2 FQGNSA. Between the trimmed V and J ends, which lost 4 bases and 0 bases, there was a span of 8 bases. CDR3 size: 14 residues. CDR3 sequence (DNA): TGTGCCAGCAGCTCGGGACTTAGCACAGATACGCAGTATTTT. This gives the protein CASSSGLSTDTQYF.

A remark on this clone: A much larger clone sits a single nucleotide away, making a read error possible. This chain uses TRBV27 with TRBJ1-6; weak D call: TRBD1 (5 bases). CDR1 MNHEY and CDR2 SMNVEV come from the germline V gene (reference sequence). The CDR3 totals 14 residues. Trimming removed 3 bases from V and 7 bases from J, with 10 bases in between. CDR3 residues: CASSFGGSNSPLHF. CDR3 DNA: TGTGCCAGCAGTTTCGGGGGAAGCAATTCACCCCTCCACTTT.

The V and J genes are TRBV7-7 and TRBJ2-3; D is uncertain. The V gene's germline CDR1 is SSHAT and CDR2 FNYEAQ (reference sequence). The CDR3 runs to 15 residues. V shed 1 base and J shed 2 bases, with 10 bases lying between them. The chain's CDR3 is CASSLGGSHTDTQYF. Here the CDR3 DNA reads TGTGCCAGCAGCTTAGGAGGATCCCACACAGATACGCAGTATTTT. Using reference TRBV7-7 and TRBJ2-3 for the parts outside the CDR3, the full variable domain is GAGVSQSPRYKVTKRGQDVTLRCDPISSHATLYWYQQALGQGPEFLTYFNYEAQPDKSGLPSDRFSAERPEGSISTLTIQRTEQRDSAMYRCASSLGGSHTDTQYFGPGTRLTVL.